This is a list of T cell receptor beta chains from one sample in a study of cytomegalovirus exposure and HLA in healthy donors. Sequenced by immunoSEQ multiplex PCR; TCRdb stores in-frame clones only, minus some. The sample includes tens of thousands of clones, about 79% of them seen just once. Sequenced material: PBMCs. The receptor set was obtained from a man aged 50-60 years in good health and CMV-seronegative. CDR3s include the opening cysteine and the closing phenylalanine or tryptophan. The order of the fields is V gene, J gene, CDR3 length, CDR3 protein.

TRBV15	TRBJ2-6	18	CATSRAGTGGAGANVLTF
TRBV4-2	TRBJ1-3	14	CASSLQGVGNTIYF
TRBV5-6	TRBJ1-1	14	CASSSVGENTEAFF
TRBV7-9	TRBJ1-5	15	CSSSSTGSGNQPQHF
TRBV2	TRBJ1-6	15	CASSERRQDNSPLHF
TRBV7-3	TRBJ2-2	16	CASRPSGNVNTGELFF
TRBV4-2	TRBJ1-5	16	CASSLADRGRMQPQHF
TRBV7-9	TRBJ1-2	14	CASSFFEAGYGYTF
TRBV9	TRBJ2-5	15	CASSGWTSGKETQYF
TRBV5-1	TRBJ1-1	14	CASSFTGPNTEAFF
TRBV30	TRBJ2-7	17	CAWSSSRGLAGTYEQYF
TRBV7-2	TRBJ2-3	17	CASSIRSGRGGTDTQYF
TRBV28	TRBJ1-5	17	CASSLGSGVWSNQPQHF
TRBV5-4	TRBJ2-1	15	CASSPAGGSYNEQFF
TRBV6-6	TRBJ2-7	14	CASSYSGRGSEQYF
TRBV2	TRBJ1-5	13	CASSLQGNQPQHF
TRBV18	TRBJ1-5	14	CASSPGQGNQPQHF
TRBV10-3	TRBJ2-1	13	CAISEDAGYEQFF
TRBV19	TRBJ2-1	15	CASSRSSGDYNEQFF
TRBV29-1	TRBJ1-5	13	CSAANEVNQPQHF
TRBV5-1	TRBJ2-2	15	CASSLAASGSGELFF
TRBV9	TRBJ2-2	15	CASSAGQLNTGELFF
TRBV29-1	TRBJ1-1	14	CSVYTGTGLPEAFF
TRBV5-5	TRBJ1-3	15	CASSFGVGTGNTIYF
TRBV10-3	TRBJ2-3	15	CAIRDRGRGTDTQYF
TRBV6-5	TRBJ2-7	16	CASSYSTGERSYEQYF
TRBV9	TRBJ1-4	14	CASSTSGSNEKLFF
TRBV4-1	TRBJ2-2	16	CASSQGVAGQGGELFF
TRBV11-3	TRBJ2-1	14	CASSPSGLANEQFF
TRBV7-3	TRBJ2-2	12	CASSSRAGELFF
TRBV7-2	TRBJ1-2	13	CASSLGRGYGYTF
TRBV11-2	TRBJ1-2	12	CASSLFSMGYTF
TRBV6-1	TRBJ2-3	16	CASSADWSISRRTQYF
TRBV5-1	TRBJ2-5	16	CASSLQSGGGEETQYF
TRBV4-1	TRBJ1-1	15	CASSQEGQPNTEAFF
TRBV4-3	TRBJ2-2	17	CASSPSPSGKGTGELFF
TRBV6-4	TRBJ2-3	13	CASSDSRQDTQYF
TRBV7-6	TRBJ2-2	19	CASSRNGLAGGPGTGELFF
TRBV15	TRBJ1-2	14	CATSRGGQGAGYTF
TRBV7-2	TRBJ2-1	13	CASSLKDGGEQFF
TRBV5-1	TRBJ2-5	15	CASSLGVAGEETQYF
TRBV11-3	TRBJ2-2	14	CASSLAGGAGELFF
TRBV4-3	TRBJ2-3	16	CASSHLLAEGEDTQYF
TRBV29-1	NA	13	CSVEEDNDYEQYF
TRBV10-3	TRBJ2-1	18	CAISGSGTGDRSYNEQFF
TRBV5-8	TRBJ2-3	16	CASSPWDRGRTDTQYF
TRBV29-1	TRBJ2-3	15	CSVGGLAGLQGTQYF
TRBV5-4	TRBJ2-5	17	CASSLGLAGGVEETQYF
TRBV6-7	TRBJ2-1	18	CASSYSKRRHGGGNEQFF